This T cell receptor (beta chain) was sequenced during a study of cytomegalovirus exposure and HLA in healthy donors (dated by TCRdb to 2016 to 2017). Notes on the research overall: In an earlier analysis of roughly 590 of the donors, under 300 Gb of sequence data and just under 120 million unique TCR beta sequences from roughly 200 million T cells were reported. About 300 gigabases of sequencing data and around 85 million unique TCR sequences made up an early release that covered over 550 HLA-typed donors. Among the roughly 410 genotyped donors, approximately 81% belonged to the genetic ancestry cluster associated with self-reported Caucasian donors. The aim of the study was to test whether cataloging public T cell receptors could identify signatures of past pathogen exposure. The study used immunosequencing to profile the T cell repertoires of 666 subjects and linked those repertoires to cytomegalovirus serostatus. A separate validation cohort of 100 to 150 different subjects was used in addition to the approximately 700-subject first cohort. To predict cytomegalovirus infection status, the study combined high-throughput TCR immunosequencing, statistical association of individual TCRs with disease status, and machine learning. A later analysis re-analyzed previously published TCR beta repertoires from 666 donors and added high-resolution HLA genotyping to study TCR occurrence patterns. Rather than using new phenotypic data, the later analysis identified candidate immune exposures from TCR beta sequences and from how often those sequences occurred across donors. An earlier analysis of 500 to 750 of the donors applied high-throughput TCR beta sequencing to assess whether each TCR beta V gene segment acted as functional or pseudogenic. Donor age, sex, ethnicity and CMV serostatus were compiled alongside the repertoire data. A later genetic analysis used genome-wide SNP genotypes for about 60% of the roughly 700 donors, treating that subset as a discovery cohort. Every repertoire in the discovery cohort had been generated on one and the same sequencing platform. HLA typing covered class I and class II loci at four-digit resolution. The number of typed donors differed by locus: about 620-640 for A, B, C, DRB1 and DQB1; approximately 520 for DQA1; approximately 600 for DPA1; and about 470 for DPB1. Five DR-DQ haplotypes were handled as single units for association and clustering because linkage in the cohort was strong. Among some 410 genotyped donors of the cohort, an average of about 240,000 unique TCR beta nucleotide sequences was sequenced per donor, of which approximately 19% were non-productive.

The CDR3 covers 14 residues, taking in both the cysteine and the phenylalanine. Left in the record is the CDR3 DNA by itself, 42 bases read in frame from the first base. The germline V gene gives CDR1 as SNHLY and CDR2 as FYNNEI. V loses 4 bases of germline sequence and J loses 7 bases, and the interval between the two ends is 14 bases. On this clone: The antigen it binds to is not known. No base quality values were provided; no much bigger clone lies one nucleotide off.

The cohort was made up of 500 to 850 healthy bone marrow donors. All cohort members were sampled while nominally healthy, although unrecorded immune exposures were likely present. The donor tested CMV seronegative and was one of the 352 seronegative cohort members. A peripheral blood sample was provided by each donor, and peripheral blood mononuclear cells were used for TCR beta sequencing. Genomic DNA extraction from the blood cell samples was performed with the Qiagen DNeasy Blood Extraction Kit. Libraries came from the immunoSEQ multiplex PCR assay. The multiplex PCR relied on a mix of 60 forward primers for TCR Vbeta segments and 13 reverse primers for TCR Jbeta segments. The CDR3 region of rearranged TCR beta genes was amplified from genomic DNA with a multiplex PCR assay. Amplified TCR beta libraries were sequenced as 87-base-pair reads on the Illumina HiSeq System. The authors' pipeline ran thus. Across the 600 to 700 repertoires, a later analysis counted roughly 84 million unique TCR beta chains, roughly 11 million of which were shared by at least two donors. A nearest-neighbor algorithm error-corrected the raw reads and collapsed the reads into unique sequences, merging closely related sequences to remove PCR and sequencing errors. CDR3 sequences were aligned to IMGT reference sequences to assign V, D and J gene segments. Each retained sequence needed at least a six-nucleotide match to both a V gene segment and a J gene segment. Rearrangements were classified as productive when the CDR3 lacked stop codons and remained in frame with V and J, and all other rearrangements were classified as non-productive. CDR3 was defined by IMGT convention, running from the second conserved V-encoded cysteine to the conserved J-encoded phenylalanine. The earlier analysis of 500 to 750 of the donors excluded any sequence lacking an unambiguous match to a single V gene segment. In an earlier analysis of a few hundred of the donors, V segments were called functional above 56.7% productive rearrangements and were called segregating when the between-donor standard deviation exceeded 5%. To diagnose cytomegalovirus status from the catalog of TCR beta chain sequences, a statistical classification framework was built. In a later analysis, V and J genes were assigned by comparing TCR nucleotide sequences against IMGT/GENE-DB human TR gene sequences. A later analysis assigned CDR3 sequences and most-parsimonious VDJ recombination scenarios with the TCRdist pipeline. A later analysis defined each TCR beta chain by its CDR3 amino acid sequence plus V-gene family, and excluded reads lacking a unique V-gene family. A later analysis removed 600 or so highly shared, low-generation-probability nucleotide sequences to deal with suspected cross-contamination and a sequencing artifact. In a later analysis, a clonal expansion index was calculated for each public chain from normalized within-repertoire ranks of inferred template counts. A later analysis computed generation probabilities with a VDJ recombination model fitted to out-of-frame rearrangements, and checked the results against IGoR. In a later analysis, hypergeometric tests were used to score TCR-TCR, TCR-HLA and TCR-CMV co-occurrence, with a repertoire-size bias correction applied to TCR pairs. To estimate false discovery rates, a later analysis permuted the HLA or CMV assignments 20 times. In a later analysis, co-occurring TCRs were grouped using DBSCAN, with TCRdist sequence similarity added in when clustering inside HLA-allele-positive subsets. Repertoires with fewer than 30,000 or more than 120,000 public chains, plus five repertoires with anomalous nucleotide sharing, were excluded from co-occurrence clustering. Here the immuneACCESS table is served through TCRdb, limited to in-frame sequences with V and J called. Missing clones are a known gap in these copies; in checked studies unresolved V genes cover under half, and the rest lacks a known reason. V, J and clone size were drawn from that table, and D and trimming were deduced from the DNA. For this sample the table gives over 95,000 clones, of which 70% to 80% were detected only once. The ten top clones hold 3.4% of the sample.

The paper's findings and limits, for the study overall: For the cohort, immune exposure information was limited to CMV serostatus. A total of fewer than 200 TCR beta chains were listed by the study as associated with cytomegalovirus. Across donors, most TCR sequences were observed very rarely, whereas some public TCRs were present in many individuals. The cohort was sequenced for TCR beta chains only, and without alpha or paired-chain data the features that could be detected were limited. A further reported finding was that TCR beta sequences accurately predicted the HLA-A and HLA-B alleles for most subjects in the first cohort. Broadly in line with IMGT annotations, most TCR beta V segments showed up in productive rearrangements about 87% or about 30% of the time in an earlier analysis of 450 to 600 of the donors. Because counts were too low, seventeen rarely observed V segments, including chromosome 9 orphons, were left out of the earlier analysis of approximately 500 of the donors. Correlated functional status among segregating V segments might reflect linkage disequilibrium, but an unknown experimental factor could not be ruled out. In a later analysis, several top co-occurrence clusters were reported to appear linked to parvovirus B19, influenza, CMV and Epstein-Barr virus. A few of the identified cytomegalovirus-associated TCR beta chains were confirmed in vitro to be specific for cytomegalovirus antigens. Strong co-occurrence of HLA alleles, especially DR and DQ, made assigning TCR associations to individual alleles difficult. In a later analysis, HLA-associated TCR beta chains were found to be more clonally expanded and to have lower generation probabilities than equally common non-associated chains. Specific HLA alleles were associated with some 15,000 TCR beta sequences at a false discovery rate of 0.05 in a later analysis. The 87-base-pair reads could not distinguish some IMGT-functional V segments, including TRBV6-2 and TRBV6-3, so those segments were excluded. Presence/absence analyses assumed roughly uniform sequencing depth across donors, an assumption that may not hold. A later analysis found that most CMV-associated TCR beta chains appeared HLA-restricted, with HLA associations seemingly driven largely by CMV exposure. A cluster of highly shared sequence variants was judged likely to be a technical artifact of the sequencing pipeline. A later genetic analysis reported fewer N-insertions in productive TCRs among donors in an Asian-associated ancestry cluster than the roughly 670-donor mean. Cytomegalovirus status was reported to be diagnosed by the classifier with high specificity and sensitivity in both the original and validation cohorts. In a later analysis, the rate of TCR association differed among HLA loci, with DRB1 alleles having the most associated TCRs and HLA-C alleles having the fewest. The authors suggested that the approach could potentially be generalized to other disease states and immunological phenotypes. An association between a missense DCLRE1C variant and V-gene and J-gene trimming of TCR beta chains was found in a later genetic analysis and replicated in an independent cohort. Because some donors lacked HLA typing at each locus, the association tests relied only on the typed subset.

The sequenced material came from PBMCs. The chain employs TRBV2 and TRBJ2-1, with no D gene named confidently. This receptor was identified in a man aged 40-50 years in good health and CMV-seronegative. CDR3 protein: CASSAGRSVNEQFF. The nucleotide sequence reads TGTGCCAGCAGTGCCGGCAGGTCTGTAAATGAGCAGTTCTTC.